These T cell receptor beta chains were read from a single sample in a study of CD8+CD57+ T cells in acquired aplastic anemia. TCRdb ran MiXCR on the reads and lists one entry per CDR3 protein. The table lists around 180,000 distinct CDR3 sequences, less than 65% of them singletons, with approximately 44% in the top ten. The material sequenced was sorted CD4+, CD8+, or CD8+CD57+ T cells (not recorded which) from PBMCs. Receptors originate from a human donor with severe aplastic anemia or a healthy control (not recorded which). Both conserved end residues are part of each CDR3. D genes are given only for firm matches. Clone size is stated in some rows and not others, as once, few, many or a class when expanded.

cdr3_nt cdr3_aa v_call d_call cdr3_length j_call clone_size
TGTGCCAGCACCGACAGGGTAGAGACCGGGGAGCTGTTTTTT CASTDRVETGELFF TRBV6-5 TRBD1 14 TRBJ2-2 many
TGTGCCAGCAGCTCCTACCCCAGGGGCGAGCAGTACTTC CASSSYPRGEQYF TRBV11-3 - 13 TRBJ2-7 -
TGTGCCAGCAGTAAGAGCGGGAACTACAATGAGCAGTTCTTC CASSKSGNYNEQFF TRBV12-3/TRBV12-4 TRBD2 14 TRBJ2-1 -
TGTGCCAGCAGCGCGGGACTAGCGGGAGGGAAGCAGTACTTC CASSAGLAGGKQYF TRBV5-6 TRBD2 14 TRBJ2-7 -
TGTGCCATCAGTGTCAGGGCAGGTACTGAAGCTTTCTTT CAISVRAGTEAFF TRBV10-3 - 13 TRBJ1-1 few
TGCAGTGCTAGAGATCACGGGGCCGGGGAGCTGTTTTTT CSARDHGAGELFF TRBV20-1 - 13 TRBJ2-2 many
TGTGCCACCAGCAGGGGGGACGGCAATCAGCCCCAGCATTTT CATSRGDGNQPQHF TRBV24-1 TRBD1 14 TRBJ1-5 -
TGTGCCACCAGGGGCCAGGGAAACACTGAAGCTTTCTTT CATRGQGNTEAFF TRBV24-1 - 13 TRBJ1-1 once
TGTGCCAGCAGCTTAGTCGGGACTAGCGGGAGTGCAGATACGCAGTATTTT CASSLVGTSGSADTQYF TRBV7-2 TRBD2 17 TRBJ2-3 -
TGCGCCAGCAGCACCACGACTAGCGGGAGCACAGATACGCAGTATTTT CASSTTTSGSTDTQYF TRBV5-1 TRBD2 16 TRBJ2-3 -
TGTGCCATCAGTGAGTCAGTCAGGGGTTTCTCCCCCCTCCACTTT CAISESVRGFSPLHF TRBV10-3 - 15 TRBJ1-6 few
TGTGCCGGAATGGGGGGGAACACAGATACGCAGTATTTT CAGMGGNTDTQYF TRBV7-9 TRBD2 13 TRBJ2-3 -
TGTGCCAGTAGTATAAGGCAGGGGGCTGGCTACGAGCAGTACTTC CASSIRQGAGYEQYF TRBV19 TRBD1 15 TRBJ2-7 -
TGTGCCACCAGCATTGGGACAGGGGGCTACGAGCAGTACTTC CATSIGTGGYEQYF TRBV15 TRBD1 14 TRBJ2-7 -
TGTGCCAGCAGCACCCGCCGCGCTAGCGGTTCAGAGAAGACCCAGTACTTC CASSTRRASGSEKTQYF TRBV7-3 TRBD2 17 TRBJ2-5 -
TGCGCCAGCAGTTGGGGCCCCAATCAGCCCCAGCATTTT CASSWGPNQPQHF TRBV10-1 - 13 TRBJ1-5 -
TGTGCCAGTAACAGGGTCATGAACACTGAAGCTTTCTTT CASNRVMNTEAFF TRBV6-5 - 13 TRBJ1-1 -
TGCGCCAGCAGCTTTCCTACCGGGACAGTACAATCTGGGGCCAACGTCCTGACTTTC CASSFPTGTVQSGANVLTF TRBV5-1 TRBD1 19 TRBJ2-6 many
TGTGCCAGCAGCTTACTGGAGACAGCAAATTCACCCCTCCACTTT CASSLLETANSPLHF TRBV7-6 - 15 TRBJ1-6 many
TGTGCCAGCAGTTACTCGAGACAGGCGAAGGGCTACACCTTC CASSYSRQAKGYTF TRBV6-5 - 14 TRBJ1-2 -
TGCAGTGCTAGAGAGACAGATAATTCACCCCTCCACTTT CSARETDNSPLHF TRBV20-1 - 13 TRBJ1-6 -
TGTGCCAGTAGTGCGCAGACAGGGGACAATCAGCCCCAGCATTTT CASSAQTGDNQPQHF TRBV19 TRBD1 15 TRBJ1-5 few
TGTGCCAGCGGCCGTCAGGGCTCAAACTATGGCTACACCTTC CASGRQGSNYGYTF TRBV3-2 - 14 TRBJ1-2 -
TGTGCCATCAGTGACCCTTTGGGGCGTAACACTGAAGCTTTCTTT CAISDPLGRNTEAFF TRBV10-3 - 15 TRBJ1-1 -
TGTGCCAGCAGTGGGCAGGAGGGACAGGGGCTCACCTTC CASSGQEGQGLTF TRBV2 TRBD1 13 TRBJ1-2 few
TGCAGCGATTGGGACAGGGGCGACACTGAAGCTTTCTTT CSDWDRGDTEAFF TRBV29-1 TRBD1 13 TRBJ1-1 few
TGCAGTGCTAGTCGTCCTAGGGGCAGGGTGCTCGGTGGGACTGAAGCTTTCTTT CSASRPRGRVLGGTEAFF TRBV20-1 - 18 TRBJ1-1 few
TGTGCTAGTGGTTCGGGTGGACAGGGGGCCTACAATGAGCAGTTCTTC CASGSGGQGAYNEQFF TRBV12-5 TRBD1 16 TRBJ2-1 many
TGCAGTGCCTCACCGGGGAAGGAAGAATCACCCCTCCACTTT CSASPGKEESPLHF TRBV20-1 - 14 TRBJ1-6 -
TGTGCCAGTAGTATAACGGGCGCAGATACGCAGTATTTT CASSITGADTQYF TRBV19 - 13 TRBJ2-3 -
TGTGCCAGCAGCTTAGATCCCCACAGGGTGGTTCGGAGCAATCAGCCCCAGCATTTT CASSLDPHRVVRSNQPQHF TRBV11-2 - 19 TRBJ1-5 many
TGTGCCATCAGCAGCCGGACTAGCGGGGTGAACTACAATGAGCAGTTCTTC CAISSRTSGVNYNEQFF TRBV10-3 TRBD2 17 TRBJ2-1 -